A single sample is the source of the 20 T cell receptor beta chains below, sequenced in a study of cytomegalovirus exposure and HLA in healthy donors. This PCR relied on a set of 60 Vbeta primers and 13 Jbeta primers. The table came from immunoSEQ multiplex PCR; TCRdb's copy has only in-frame clones and leaves some out. The sample yields 200,000 to 250,000 clones, 70% to 80% seen once. What was sequenced was PBMCs. The receptors derive from a woman aged 60-70 years in good health and CMV-seropositive.

This clone showed up just a few times. The CDR3 DNA reads as TGTGCCAGCAGCGACCGGACAGGGGCCGGAAACATTCAGTACTTC. It translates to CASSDRTGAGNIQYF. V and J are TRBV7-2 and TRBJ2-4; TRBD1 matches 9 bases. The CDR3 extends over 15 amino acids. The trim removed 5 bases at V and 6 bases at J, leaving 8 bases unmatched. Germline CDR1 reads SGHTA; CDR2 reads FQGNSA.

To note about this clone: At one end the junction does not follow the germline gene, possibly because of a read error. The rearrangement joins TRBV5-1 to TRBJ1-6; 7 bases line up with TRBD1. The CDR3 covers 14 residues. Germline V CDR1 and CDR2: SGHRS, YFSETQ. This chain's CDR3 is CASSIDRANSPLHF. The CDR3 DNA reads TGCGCCAGCAGTATTGACAGGGCGAATTCCCCCCTCCACTTT.

The chain has TRBV19 and TRBJ2-7, with D tentatively TRBD1 (5 bases). The CDR3 covers 14 residues. Germline V CDR1 and CDR2: LNHDA, SQIVND (reference sequence). With 2 bases removed from V and 5 bases from J, the gap between germline ends came to 13 bases. In nucleotides, the CDR3 is TGTGCCAGTAGTATAAAGGGGATAGGGCACGAGCAGTACTTC. Its protein is CASSIKGIGHEQYF. The full variable domain, rest sourced from reference TRBV19 and TRBJ2-7, is DGGITQSPKYLFRKEGQNVTLSCEQNLNHDAMYWYRQDPGQGLRLIYYSQIVNDFQKGDIAEGYSVSREKKESFPLTVTSAQKNPTAFYLCASSIKGIGHEQYFGPGTRLTVT.

This chain links TRBV5-1 with TRBJ1-5, with 8 bases fitting TRBD1. V shed 0 bases, J shed 6 bases, and the junction held 5 bases outside the gene matches. This CDR3 comprises 15 residues. Germline assignment: CDR1 SGHRS and CDR2 YFSETQ. The CDR3: CASSLGTGNGQPQHF. The CDR3 nucleotides are TGCGCCAGCAGCTTGGGGACAGGGAACGGTCAGCCCCAGCATTTT.

This chain uses TRBV10-3 with TRBJ1-6, with 8 bases that match TRBD1. CDR3 size: 16 residues. CDR1 is ENHRY and CDR2 is SYGVKD in the germline V gene. The V gene end was trimmed by 1 base and the J gene end by 9 bases; junction bases not matched to a gene: 8. The CDR3 here is CAISEWSGQETSPLHF. CDR3 nucleotide sequence: TGTGCCATCAGTGAGTGGTCGGGACAGGAGACTTCACCCCTCCACTTT.

CDR3 in amino acids: CASSDSPAGADTEAFF. DNA of the CDR3: TGTGCCAGCAGTGACTCGCCTGCGGGGGCTGATACTGAAGCTTTCTTT. V gene TRBV6-4 combines with J gene TRBJ1-1, with D possibly TRBD1 on 6 matching bases. The germline CDR1 and CDR2 sequences are MRHNA and SNTAGT. V was cut by 0 bases and J by 5 bases, with 16 bases left in between. This CDR3 spans 16 amino acids.

V and J are TRBV5-5 and TRBJ2-7, with D perhaps TRBD2 (5 bases). V was clipped by 4 bases and J by 0 bases, with 17 bases between them. Looked up from germline, CDR1 is SGHKS and CDR2 is YYEKEE (reference sequence). CDR3 size: 16 residues. The CDR3 protein is CASSPGSRAFSYEQYF. The CDR3 DNA reads as TGTGCCAGCAGCCCCGGGTCGAGGGCCTTCTCCTACGAGCAGTACTTC. Full variable domain (outside the CDR3, taken from reference TRBV5-5 and TRBJ2-7): DAGVTQSPTHLIKTRGQQVTLRCSPISGHKSVSWYQQVLGQGPQFIFQYYEKEERGRGNFPDRFSARQFPNYSSELNVNALLLGDSALYLCASSPGSRAFSYEQYFGPGTRLTVT.

The chain employs TRBV7-9 and TRBJ1-2, with D unresolved. CDR1 is SEHNR and CDR2 is FQNEAQ in the germline V gene (reference sequence). The CDR3 has 13 amino acids. Trimming left V 4 bases short and J 7 bases short, with 13 bases between. CDR3 region: CASSSQTSTGYTF. The CDR3 coding sequence is TGTGCCAGCAGCTCTCAGACATCCACTGGCTACACCTTC.

This clone was counted a single time. This chain uses TRBV11-2 with TRBJ2-7; D is uncertain. Germline loops: CDR1 SGHAT, CDR2 FQNNGV. This CDR3 is 11 amino acids long. The V end lost 1 base, the J end lost 8 bases, and 6 bases lay between the germline ends. CDR3 protein: CASSLVYQQYF. The DNA for the CDR3 is TGTGCCAGCAGCTTAGTATATCAGCAGTACTTC.

The rearrangement links TRBV28 to TRBJ1-5; D remains ambiguous. The germline V gene encodes CDR1 MDHEN and CDR2 SYDVKM. CDR3 length: 11 residues. V was pared by 4 bases and J by 5 bases, with 3 bases between. CDR3 coding DNA: TGTGCCAGCAGTTCAGATCAGCCCCAGCATTTT. This codes for CASSSDQPQHF. Based on the CDR3 plus reference TRBV28 and TRBJ1-5, the full variable domain is DVKVTQSSRYLVKRTGEKVFLECVQDMDHENMFWYRQDPGLGLRLIYFSYDVKMKEKGDIPEGYSVSREKKERFSLILESASTNQTSMYLCASSSDQPQHFGDGTRLSIL.

This clone was seen more than once but under ten times. The CDR3 coding sequence is TGTGCCAGCAGCTTAGGGGTAGGCAGACACTACAATGAGCAGTTCTTC. As protein: CASSLGVGRHYNEQFF. The chain uses TRBV7-9 and TRBJ2-1; D remains unclear. The CDR3 covers 16 residues. Trimming shortened V by 1 base and J by 3 bases, and 13 bases separated the two germline ends. The germline V gene encodes CDR1 SEHNR and CDR2 FQNEAQ (reference sequence).

The chain is built from TRBV6-1 and TRBJ1-1, with unresolved D. Trimming cost V 5 bases and J 4 bases, with 11 bases left between them. The germline CDR1 and CDR2 sequences are MNHNS and SASEGT. This CDR3 has 13 amino acids. The CDR3 sequence: CASSYSGGTEAFF. The CDR3 DNA reads TGTGCCAGCAGTTATTCCGGAGGCACTGAAGCTTTCTTT.

Turning to this clone: This specimen includes other DNA sequences encoding the same CDR3. The chain couples TRBV5-1 to TRBJ1-2, with 9 bases identical to TRBD1. This CDR3 has 13 residues. Germline assignment: CDR1 SGHRS and CDR2 YFSETQ. Trimming took 4 bases from V and 4 from J; bases not matched to a gene: 2. The CDR3 bases are TGCGCCAGCAGCCCGGGACAGGGCTATGGCTACACCTTC. Translation gives CASSPGQGYGYTF. Variable domain in full (rest from reference TRBV5-1 and TRBJ1-2): KAGVTQTPRYLIKTRGQQVTLSCSPISGHRSVSWYQQTPGQGLQFLFEYFSETQRNKGNFPGRFSGRQFSNSRSEMNVSTLELGDSALYLCASSPGQGYGYTFGSGTRLTVV.

This clone was counted only a few times. The rearrangement uses TRBV5-4 and TRBJ2-5, with 8 nucleotides matching TRBD2. The trim removed 3 bases at V and 4 bases at J, leaving 5 bases unmatched. The CDR3 extends over 14 amino acids. Germline CDR1 and CDR2: SGHNT and YYREEE (reference sequence). The CDR3 bases are TGTGCCAGCAGCTCACTTCTAGCGGGAGAGACCCAGTACTTC. Its translation is CASSSLLAGETQYF. Drawing the rest from reference TRBV5-4 and TRBJ2-5, the complete variable domain is ETGVTQSPTHLIKTRGQQVTLRCSSQSGHNTVSWYQQALGQGPQFIFQYYREEENGRGNFPPRFSGLQFPNYSSELNVNALELDDSALYLCASSSLLAGETQYFGPGTRLLVL.

This clone was recorded once. The CDR3 DNA reads TGTGCCAGCAGCTTAGGACTAGCGGGGTACGAGCAGTACTTC. Its protein is CASSLGLAGYEQYF. The genes are TRBV11-2 and TRBJ2-5, with 11 bases matching TRBD2. Matching the DNA end better, TRBJ2-7 makes the J call doubtful. The CDR3 runs to 14 residues. The V gene's germline CDR1 is SGHAT and CDR2 FQNNGV.

V is TRBV7-6 and J is TRBJ1-3; D unresolved. Germline CDR1 reads SGHVS; CDR2 reads FNYEAQ. This CDR3 contains 12 residues. Trimming took 5 bases from V and 4 from J, leaving 6 bases between them. As DNA, the CDR3 is TGTGCCAGCAGCGGTGGCGGAAACACCATATATTTT. It encodes CASSGGGNTIYF.

The rearrangement uses TRBV6-5 and TRBJ1-3, with 8 positions matching TRBD1. J gave up 3 bases and V 6 bases, and 7 bases lay outside the gene matches. CDR1 is MNHEY, CDR2 SVGAGI, per germline. This CDR3 comprises 15 residues. The chain's CDR3 is CASSLGQVFGNTIYF. The DNA of the CDR3 is TGTGCCAGCAGCTTGGGACAGGTCTTTGGAAACACCATATATTTT.

The gene calls are TRBV5-1 and TRBJ2-7; TRBD1 agrees at 7 bases. The CDR3 is 14 amino acids. V shed 0 bases and J 2 bases; nucleotides not matched to a gene: 2. The germline CDR1 and CDR2 sequences are SGHRS and YFSETQ. CDR3 sequence (DNA): TGCGCCAGCAGCTTGGGGCAGGGGGCCTACGAGCAGTACTTC. Translated, it gives CASSLGQGAYEQYF.

The chain recombines TRBV25-1 with TRBJ1-1; 9 bases line up with TRBD1. The CDR3 has 17 residues. In germline, CDR1 is MGHDK, CDR2 SYGVNS. Trimming cost V 3 bases and J 2 bases; bases outside gene matches: 10. The CDR3 nucleotides are TGTGCCAGCAGTGAGACCATTCCGGGACAGGGAAACACTGAAGCTTTCTTT. Protein product: CASSETIPGQGNTEAFF.

The genes are TRBV7-2 and TRBJ2-3, with D uncertain. The CDR3 is 13 amino acids. Trimming stripped 7 bases from V and 2 bases from J, with 10 bases between. The germline CDR1 and CDR2 sequences are SGHTA and FQGNSA. CDR3 sequence reads: CASTSGYTDTQYF. The CDR3, as DNA: TGTGCCAGCACTTCCGGTTACACAGATACGCAGTATTTT.